The clone carrying this T cell receptor (beta chain) was observed a single time. Its specificity is unknown. Patients aged 18 to 65 had newly diagnosed hyperthyroidism of under 2 months' duration. On the basis of clinical symptoms, serum thyroxine and TRAb, thyroid ultrasound and orbital computed tomography, diagnoses were made. Germline loops: CDR1 MNHEY, CDR2 SVGEGT. The V gene end was trimmed by 2 bases and the J gene end by 4 bases; junction bases not matched to a gene: 4. CDR3 length equals 15 residues. This specimen belongs to a study of T cells in Graves' hyperthyroidism and ophthalmopathy. Amplified TCR beta CDR3 regions derived from RNA transcripts. A first-round RT-PCR of the TCR CDR3 used the HTBI primer set. TCRdb ran MiXCR on the multiplex PCR reads and lists one entry per CDR3 protein. The data show 150,000 or so distinct CDR3 sequences, about 9.4% seen once. Study-level points and caveats: With a median lead of around 5.9 months before onset, the model predicted ophthalmopathy. Most expanded thyroid clonotypes above 0.001 recurred in blood.

Specimen: blood. The rearrangement links TRBV6-2 or TRBV6-3 to TRBJ1-4, with 7 bases aligning to TRBD1. The TCR originated in a young woman with Graves' hyperthyroidism that later progressed to Graves' ophthalmopathy. The CDR3 region has the DNA TGTGCCAGCAGTTACGGACAGGCCCTTAATGAAAAACTGTTTTTT. Its translation is CASSYGQALNEKLFF.